These T cell receptor beta chains were read from a single sample in a study of regulatory T cells in long-lasting Graves disease. One entry per CDR3 protein results from TCRdb running MiXCR on the multiplex PCR reads. Of a few hundred thousand distinct CDR3 sequences listed, roughly 25% were seen once; the top ten hold approximately 27%. The sequences come from peripheral blood mononuclear cells (PBMCs), collected when the disease was refractory, from a patient treated with antithyroid drugs. The source is a woman aged 35 to 49 with Graves disease. Both conserved end residues are part of each CDR3. Fields, in order: clone size, V gene, D gene, J gene, CDR3 DNA, CDR3 protein. The D gene is left open where the match is weak. The size entry is marked missing in some rows and otherwise reads once, few, many or a size class.

many	TRBV12-3/TRBV12-4	NA	TRBJ1-5	TGTGCCAGCAGTCAGGGAACAGGGAGAAGCAATCAGCCCCAGCATTTT	CASSQGTGRSNQPQHF
many	TRBV20-1	TRBD1	TRBJ1-4	TGCAGTGCTAGGGGACAGGGGGCTAATGAAAAACTGTTTTTT	CSARGQGANEKLFF
NA	TRBV6-1	TRBD1	TRBJ1-1	TGTGCCAGCAGGGAAAGACAGGGAGATGAAGCTTTCTTT	CASRERQGDEAFF
many	TRBV2	TRBD2	TRBJ2-7	TGTGCCAGCAGCCGGGGTAGCGGGTACACCTCCTACGAGCAGTACTTC	CASSRGSGYTSYEQYF
NA	TRBV6-5	TRBD1	TRBJ2-5	TGTGCCAGCAGTTACTCGTTCAGGGGGATTGGAGAGACCCAGTACTTC	CASSYSFRGIGETQYF
NA	TRBV19	TRBD1	TRBJ2-1	TGTGCCACCGAAGACAGGGCCGCCAATGAGCAGTTCTTC	CATEDRAANEQFF
NA	TRBV15	TRBD2	TRBJ2-5	TGTGCCACCAGCAGACGACCCGGTAGCGGGAGAGGGGCAGAGACCCAGTACTTC	CATSRRPGSGRGAETQYF
few	TRBV27	NA	TRBJ1-1	TGTGCCAGCTCTCAAGCGTTCCGAGCGAACACTGAAGCTTTCTTT	CASSQAFRANTEAFF
NA	TRBV6-4	TRBD2	TRBJ2-2	TGTGCCAGCAGCCCACTAGCGGGAGTGGACGGGGAGCTGTTTTTT	CASSPLAGVDGELFF
many	TRBV6-1	NA	TRBJ1-5	TGTGCCAGCAGTGCTCAGGGTTACCAGCCCCAGCATTTT	CASSAQGYQPQHF
NA	TRBV3-1	NA	TRBJ2-3	TGTGCCAGCAGCCAGTTCCAGGAACCCACAGATACGCAGTATTTT	CASSQFQEPTDTQYF
many	TRBV20-1	NA	TRBJ2-2	TGCAGTGCTAGAAGGGACTTCGACACCGGGGAGCTGTTTTTT	CSARRDFDTGELFF
many	TRBV12-3/TRBV12-4	TRBD2	TRBJ2-7	TGTGCCAGCAGTTTTGGGGCGGGGGTTGCCTACGAGCAGTACTTC	CASSFGAGVAYEQYF
NA	TRBV5-1	TRBD1	TRBJ1-2	TGCGCCAGCAGCGTGACAGGGGATGGGGACTATGGCTACACCTTC	CASSVTGDGDYGYTF
NA	TRBV7-8	TRBD2	TRBJ2-2	TGTGCCAGCAGCCTCGTAGCGGGAGTGGCCGGGGAGCTGTTTTTT	CASSLVAGVAGELFF
few	TRBV20-1	TRBD2	TRBJ2-7	TGCAGTGCCAATAGCGGGATAGGGGACGAGCAGTACTTC	CSANSGIGDEQYF
once	TRBV5-6	NA	TRBJ2-4	TGTGCCAGCAGCGACGGGACGGAGATAGCCAAAAACATTCAGTACTTC	CASSDGTEIAKNIQYF
few	TRBV30	NA	TRBJ1-5	TGTGCCTGGAGTAGGGGGGTGAGTAGCAATCAGCCCCAGCATTTT	CAWSRGVSSNQPQHF
many	TRBV27	NA	TRBJ1-5	TGTGCCCGCCATTCGGAAAGGGGGGGATACGGGCGCAATCAGCCCCAGCATTTT	CARHSERGGYGRNQPQHF
NA	TRBV2	NA	TRBJ2-5	TGTGCCAGCAGTGCAATGGGTGAGACCCGGTACTTC	CASSAMGETRYF
NA	TRBV7-9	NA	TRBJ2-1	TGTGCCAGCAGCTCGTTCGCCCAGGACCGTTGGTTCTTC	CASSSFAQDRWFF
many	TRBV7-8	NA	TRBJ1-5	TGTGCCAGCAGCTTAGCAGGGATCAATCAGCCCCAGCATTTT	CASSLAGINQPQHF
NA	TRBV28	NA	TRBJ1-5	TGTGCCAGCAAAGCCCGGGACCTGGGGGGTCGGTGGAGCAATCAGCCCCAGCATTTT	CASKARDLGGRWSNQPQHF
NA	TRBV9	NA	TRBJ1-5	TGTGCCAGCAGCGTAGGGGCAGATAGCAATCAGCCCCAGCATTTT	CASSVGADSNQPQHF
few	TRBV28	NA	TRBJ1-4	TGTGCCAGCAGTCCTGTAGGGGGTCGGACTAATGAAAAACTGTTTTTT	CASSPVGGRTNEKLFF
many	TRBV19	NA	TRBJ2-5	TGTGCCAGTAGTGCGACAGGTCCTGGGACCCAGTACTTC	CASSATGPGTQYF
many	TRBV11-2	NA	TRBJ2-7	TGTGCCAGCAGGATTTTCTTGGACTTCACCTACGAGCAGTACTTC	CASRIFLDFTYEQYF
NA	TRBV5-1	NA	TRBJ2-7	TGCGCCAGCAGCTTGGCCCGAATCTACGAGCAGTACTTC	CASSLARIYEQYF
many	TRBV12-3/TRBV12-4	NA	TRBJ2-7	TGTGCCAGCAGAGACGGACCTACCTACGAGCAGTACTTC	CASRDGPTYEQYF
many	TRBV11-2	NA	TRBJ1-6	TGTGCCAGCAGCTTAGATCCGGGATCACCCCTCCACTTT	CASSLDPGSPLHF
many	TRBV28	TRBD1	TRBJ1-5	TGTGCCAGCAGTTCTCACAGGGGGCTGCAGCCCCAGCATTTT	CASSSHRGLQPQHF
few	TRBV11-2	NA	TRBJ2-1	TGTGCCAGCAGCTTGGCTTGGGGGAATCACGATGAGCAGTTCTTC	CASSLAWGNHDEQFF
NA	TRBV5-6	NA	TRBJ1-2	TGTGCCAGCAGCCCCCCAACCGGGGAGGTGGAAGGAAGTGGCTACACCTTC	CASSPPTGEVEGSGYTF
many	TRBV11-2	NA	TRBJ2-2	TGTGCCAGCAGCGAAAGGGTCGGGGAGCTGTTTTTT	CASSERVGELFF
many	TRBV27	NA	TRBJ1-4	TGTGCCAGCAGTTTCGGAGGAAGGAAAAAACTGTTTTTT	CASSFGGRKKLFF
once	TRBV6-2/TRBV6-3	NA	TRBJ2-1	TGTGCCAGCATCAGAGACAATGAGCAGTTCTTC	CASIRDNEQFF
few	TRBV10-3	TRBD1	TRBJ2-7	TGTGCCATCAGTGGGACAGGGGGCTACGAGCAGTACTTC	CAISGTGGYEQYF
NA	TRBV5-1	NA	TRBJ2-1	TGCGCCAGCAGCCTGCGGAGGAGCTCCTACAATGAGCAGTTCTTC	CASSLRRSSYNEQFF
NA	TRBV15	TRBD1	TRBJ2-7	TGTGCCACCAGCGGCGGGACAGGGTCCCACGAGCAGTACTTC	CATSGGTGSHEQYF
few	TRBV13	TRBD2	TRBJ2-5	TGTGCCAGCAGCTCGCTAGCGGGAGCCGGGGAGACCCAGTACTTC	CASSSLAGAGETQYF
many	TRBV2	TRBD2	TRBJ2-5	TGTGCCAGCAGTGTCCTAGCGGGAGGAGTGGAGACCCAGTACTTC	CASSVLAGGVETQYF
NA	TRBV4-1	NA	TRBJ2-5	TGCGCCAGCAGCCCTGGGATTAATAAAGAGACCCAGTACTTC	CASSPGINKETQYF
few	TRBV6-1	NA	TRBJ2-2	TGTGCCAGCAGTGAAAGTGTGACAGATAACACCGGGGAGCTGTTTTTT	CASSESVTDNTGELFF
many	TRBV11-2	TRBD1	TRBJ2-5	TGTGCCAGCAGCTTCAGCTTCGGGACAGGGAGAGAGACCCAGTACTTC	CASSFSFGTGRETQYF
NA	TRBV7-9	NA	TRBJ1-1	TGTGCCAGCAGACCGCGGGGGAGAGACACTGAAGCTTTCTTT	CASRPRGRDTEAFF
NA	TRBV28	NA	TRBJ2-1	TGTGCCAGCAGTTTATACAGGGAAACCTACAATGAGCAGTTCTTC	CASSLYRETYNEQFF
many	TRBV28	NA	TRBJ2-7	TGTGCCAGCAGTCCCCCCTTAAAGCCCTACGAGCAGTACTTC	CASSPPLKPYEQYF
NA	TRBV10-2	NA	TRBJ2-7	TGCGCCAGCAGTGCCGCCGGGTTGTCCCTGGAGCAGTACTTC	CASSAAGLSLEQYF
few	TRBV28	NA	TRBJ2-4	TGTGCCAGCAGAATACAGGGCACGACCAAAAACATTCAGTACTTC	CASRIQGTTKNIQYF
many	TRBV2	NA	TRBJ1-4	TGTGCCAGCAGCGGAGACAGCAATGAAAAACTGTTTTTT	CASSGDSNEKLFF
NA	TRBV5-1	TRBD1	TRBJ2-2	TGCGCCAGCAGCTCGACAGGGTCCTACACCGGGGAGCTGTTTTTT	CASSSTGSYTGELFF
NA	TRBV25-1	TRBD2	TRBJ2-3	TGTGCCAGCAGTAGGGGACTAGACACAGATACGCAGTATTTT	CASSRGLDTDTQYF
many	TRBV2	TRBD2	TRBJ2-3	TGTGCCAGCAGGAATGGACTAGCGGGTACAGATACGCAGTATTTT	CASRNGLAGTDTQYF
NA	TRBV9	NA	TRBJ2-2	TGTGCCAGCAGCGGGACTATCTTGGGCACCGGGGAGCTGTTTTTT	CASSGTILGTGELFF
many	TRBV2	NA	TRBJ2-7	TGTGCCACCATGCGGACAGCCTTTCGCTACGAGCAGTACTTC	CATMRTAFRYEQYF
few	TRBV3-1	NA	TRBJ2-7	TGTGCCAGCAGCCGATCCGATACCTACGAGCAGTACTTC	CASSRSDTYEQYF
NA	TRBV10-2	TRBD2	TRBJ2-3	TGCGCCAGCAGTGAGTGGCCTAGCGGTAGCACAGATACGCAGTATTTT	CASSEWPSGSTDTQYF